Each of the 12 T cell receptor beta chains below was sequenced from the same sample in a study of blood T cell repertoires in COVID-19. Clones were sequenced by immunoSEQ multiplex PCR, and TCRdb holds only the in-frame ones, with some missing. The sample holds 150,000 to 200,000 clones, about four fifths seen once. The sequenced material came from peripheral blood. These receptors were obtained from a human donor with acute or convalescent COVID-19. The donor label of this sample is uncertain.

This chain links TRBV30 with TRBJ2-1, with 13 positions matching TRBD2. The germline gives CDR1 GTSNPN, CDR2 SVGIG (reference sequence). After removal of 4 bases from V and 2 bases from J, the junction contained 2 bases not matched to a gene. CDR3 length equals 15 residues. This CDR3 reads CAWKGLAGTYNEQFF. The CDR3 nucleotides are TGTGCCTGGAAGGGACTAGCGGGGACCTACAATGAGCAGTTCTTC. The variable domain in full, completed from reference TRBV30 and TRBJ2-1, reads SQTIHQWPATLVQPVGSPLSLECTVEGTSNPNLYWYRQAAGRGLQLLFYSVGIGQISSEVPQNLSASRPQDRQFILSSKKLLLSDSGFYLCAWKGLAGTYNEQFFGPGTRLTVL.

The rearrangement uses TRBV4-1 and TRBJ2-7; 8 nucleotides line up with TRBD2. The CDR3 sequence is 16 residues long. Looked up from germline, CDR1 is MGHRA and CDR2 is YSYEKL. J gave up 0 bases and V 3 bases, and 7 bases lay outside the gene matches. The CDR3 sequence is CASSHATGTSSYEQYF. Written as DNA, the CDR3 is TGCGCCAGCAGCCATGCAACCGGGACTAGCTCCTACGAGCAGTACTTC.

The chain has TRBV18 and TRBJ1-1, with 7 bases lining up with TRBD1. CDR3 size: 15 residues. Germline CDR1 is KGHSH and CDR2 is LQKENI. The V gene end was trimmed by 4 bases and the J gene end by 5 bases; junction bases not matched to a gene: 10. The CDR3 region has the DNA TGTGCCAGCTCACGAAAAACAGGGGAAGTTACTGAAGCTTTCTTT. This sequence encodes CASSRKTGEVTEAFF.

This chain joins TRBV6-4 and TRBJ2-1; 8 bases match TRBD2. Germline-derived CDR1 and CDR2 are MRHNA and SNTAGT. With 2 bases clipped from V and 6 bases from J, the junction kept 3 bases outside the gene matches. The CDR3 runs 14 residues. CDR3 bases: TGTGCCAGCAGTGACCTCGGGGGGGGCAATGAGCAGTTCTTC. Translated: CASSDLGGGNEQFF.

The J gene is TRBJ2-3, the V gene TRBV11-2; 11 bases map to TRBD2. This CDR3 spans 14 amino acids. Germline V gene lookup returns CDR1 SGHAT and CDR2 FQNNGV. Germline trimming cut 2 bases from V and 6 bases from J; bases unmatched to any gene: 1. The CDR3 sequence: CASSLIAGGDTQYF. The CDR3 region has the DNA TGTGCCAGCAGCTTAATAGCGGGGGGGGATACGCAGTATTTT.

CDR3 protein: CASSQGLAGETDTQYF. The CDR3 DNA is TGTGCCAGCAGCCAAGGACTAGCGGGGGAGACAGATACGCAGTATTTT. V usage is TRBV4-2 and J usage is TRBJ2-3; 12 bases align to TRBD2. From germline, CDR1 is LGHNA and CDR2 YNFKEQ. This CDR3 is built from 16 residues. J gave up 3 bases and V 1 base, and 2 bases lay outside the gene matches.

The chain has TRBV30 and TRBJ2-1; the match to TRBD2 covers 14 bases. This CDR3 has 20 amino acids. Losses at the gene ends were 1 base for V and 1 base for J; bases not matched to a gene: 12. The germline V gene encodes CDR1 GTSNPN and CDR2 SVGIG (reference sequence). CDR3 nucleotides: TGTGCCTGGAGTGCAGGCTCCGGGACTAGCGGGAGAGGTTCCTACAATGAGCAGTTCTTC. Translating it yields CAWSAGSGTSGRGSYNEQFF.

V and J are TRBV6-5 and TRBJ2-1, with 7 bases matching TRBD1. CDR3 length: 15 residues. The V gene's germline CDR1 is MNHEY and CDR2 SVGAGI. The V gene end was trimmed by 7 bases and the J gene end by 0 bases; junction bases not matched to a gene: 6. In DNA form, the CDR3 reads TGTGCCAGCACCTCGGGACAGCTCTCCTACAATGAGCAGTTCTTC. Translating it yields CASTSGQLSYNEQFF.

The chain combines TRBV28 with TRBJ2-7; TRBD2 might be the D (5 bases). V lost 6 bases and J lost 6, with 15 bases in between. This CDR3 is 13 amino acids long. Germline CDR1 reads MDHEN; CDR2 reads SYDVKM. Here the CDR3 DNA reads TGTGCCAGCAGCGGAGGCGGGCAGGCCGAGCAGTACTTC. This translates into CASSGGGQAEQYF.

To note about this clone: Other DNA sequences within the sample encode an identical CDR3. CDR3 residues: CASSLGRTEAFF. CDR3 nucleotides: TGCGCCAGCAGCTTGGGCAGGACTGAAGCTTTCTTT. The chain recombines TRBV5-1 with TRBJ1-1, with unresolved D. V dropped 0 bases and J dropped 5 bases, with 5 bases sitting between them. The germline CDR1 and CDR2 sequences are SGHRS and YFSETQ. This CDR3 spans 12 amino acids. Full variable domain (rest looked up from reference TRBV5-1 and TRBJ1-1): KAGVTQTPRYLIKTRGQQVTLSCSPISGHRSVSWYQQTPGQGLQFLFEYFSETQRNKGNFPGRFSGRQFSNSRSEMNVSTLELGDSALYLCASSLGRTEAFFGQGTRLTVV.

The rearrangement links TRBV29-1 to TRBJ1-2; 9 nucleotides match TRBD1. V shed 0 bases and J 4 bases; nucleotides not matched to a gene: 3. The length of the CDR3 is 14 residues. Per germline, CDR1 SQVTM and CDR2 ANQGSEA. The CDR3, as DNA: TGCAGCGTTGAAGAAAAGGGACAGGGCTATGGCTACACCTTC. Its translation: CSVEEKGQGYGYTF.

The chain employs TRBV5-1 and TRBJ2-7; TRBD1 might be the D (6 bases). The V and J ends lost 7 bases and 7 bases respectively, with 21 bases between them. Germline V gene data show CDR1 as SGHRS and CDR2 as YFSETQ. This CDR3 is 14 amino acids long. For the CDR3, the DNA is TGCGCCAGCGCCCCGCCGGACAGCCGGAGAGAGCAGTACTTC. Translating gives CASAPPDSRREQYF.